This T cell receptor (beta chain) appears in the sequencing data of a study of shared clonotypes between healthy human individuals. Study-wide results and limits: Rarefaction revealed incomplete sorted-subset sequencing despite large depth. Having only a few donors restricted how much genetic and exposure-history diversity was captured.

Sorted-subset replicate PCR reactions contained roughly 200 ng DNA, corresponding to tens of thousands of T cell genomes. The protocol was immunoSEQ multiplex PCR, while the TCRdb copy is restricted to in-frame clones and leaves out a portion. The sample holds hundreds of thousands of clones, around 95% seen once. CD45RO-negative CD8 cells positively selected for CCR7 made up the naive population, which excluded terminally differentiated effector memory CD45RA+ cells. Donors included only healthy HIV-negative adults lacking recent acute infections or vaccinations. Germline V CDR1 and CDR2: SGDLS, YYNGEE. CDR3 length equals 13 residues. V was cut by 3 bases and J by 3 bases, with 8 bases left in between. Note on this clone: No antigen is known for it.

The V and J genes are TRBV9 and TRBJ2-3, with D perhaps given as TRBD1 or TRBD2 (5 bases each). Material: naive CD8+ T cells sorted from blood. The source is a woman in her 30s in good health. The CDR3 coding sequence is TGTGCCAGCAGCGGGGACGGGACAGATACGCAGTATTTT. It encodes CASSGDGTDTQYF.